The 32 T cell receptor beta chains presented below share a single source sample, sequenced in a study of human T cells and chemical hapten exposure. This sample's time point: patch test 2, 6 weeks after DPC sensitization. Treatment here: therapeutic diphenylcyclopropenone sensitization with weekly scalp DPC. Each CDR3 protein is one row after TCRdb ran MiXCR on the RACE reads. The profile shows tens of thousands of distinct CDR3 sequences, 8.5% to 9.5% of them singletons. Sequenced material: whole blood, taken in connection with sensitization to the hapten diphenylcyclopropenone (DPC). The receptor source for this set is a man aged 30-40 years with alopecia areata. Some clones in this sample may be carry-over from other donors' samples.

This clonotype showed up many times. This chain links TRBV4-1 with TRBJ2-7; TRBD1 matches at 9 bases. The germline CDR1 and CDR2 sequences are MGHRA and YSYEKL. V gave up 0 bases and J gave up 3 bases; unmatched junction bases: 0. The CDR3 runs 14 residues. CDR3 coding DNA: TGCGCCAGCAGCCAAGAGACAGGGGGCTACGAGCAGTACTTC. Translating gives CASSQETGGYEQYF.

This clonotype occurred many times. Here the CDR3 reads CASSWLAGGTDTQYF. CDR3 in DNA: TGTGCCAGCAGCTGGCTAGCGGGAGGAACAGATACGCAGTATTTT. The rearrangement links TRBV11-2 to TRBJ2-3; 11 positions agree with TRBD2. The CDR3 contains 15 residues. The V segment lost 4 bases and the J segment 3 bases; nucleotides outside the gene matches: 3. CDR1 and CDR2 from the germline V gene are SGHAT and FQNNGV.

This clonotype turned up a few times. The genes are TRBV29-1 and TRBJ2-5; D gene ambiguous. CDR3 length: 14 residues. From germline, CDR1 is SQVTM and CDR2 ANQGSEA. V lost 6 bases and J 0 bases, leaving 14 bases between the germline ends. CDR3 sequence (DNA): TGCAGCGTCCCACCCGACAAGAACCAAGAGACCCAGTACTTC. Its protein product is CSVPPDKNQETQYF.

This clonotype was observed at least ten times. CDR3 loop: CASRGQIGYTF. CDR3 sequence (DNA): TGTGCCAGCAGGGGACAGATTGGCTACACCTTC. The chain uses TRBV6-5 and TRBJ1-2, with TRBD1 matching 7 bases. The ends lost 6 bases at V and 7 bases at J; junction bases unmatched: 2. This CDR3 is 11 amino acids long. Germline lookup yields CDR1 MNHEY and CDR2 SVGAGI.

This clonotype is labeled as large. V and J are TRBV12-3 or TRBV12-4 and TRBJ2-2; a possible D gene is TRBD1 (5 bases). The CDR3 has 13 residues. Between the trimmed V and J ends, which lost 5 bases and 3 bases, there was a span of 7 bases. CDR3 sequence reads: CASSPRDTGELFF. The CDR3 DNA is TGTGCCAGCAGTCCCAGGGACACCGGGGAGCTGTTTTTT.

This clonotype was detected ten times or more. The chain has TRBV29-1 and TRBJ1-1; D gene ambiguous. Deletions cut 4 bases from V and 4 bases from J, with 13 bases between. CDR3 size: 13 residues. In germline, CDR1 is SQVTM, CDR2 ANQGSEA. As DNA, the CDR3 is TGCAGCGTTGCCTCAGGAGGGAGCACTGAAGCTTTCTTT. It specifies CSVASGGSTEAFF.

In its sample, this clonotype was seen many times. The chain recombines TRBV3-1 with TRBJ2-1; 8 nucleotides match TRBD1. CDR1 and CDR2 from the germline V gene are LGHDT and YNNKEL (reference sequence). The V and J ends lost 0 bases and 4 bases, in that order; junction bases with no gene match: 11. The CDR3 sequence is 18 residues long. CDR3 protein: CASSQDSLGTGFYNEQFF. The CDR3, as DNA: TGTGCCAGCAGCCAAGACTCACTAGGGACAGGATTTTACAATGAGCAGTTCTTC.

This clonotype was picked up many times. The rearrangement joins TRBV5-5 to TRBJ2-7, with no clear D. Per the germline V gene, CDR1 is SGHKS and CDR2 is YYEKEE (reference sequence). The CDR3 length is 12 residues. Trimming pared 0 bases from V and 7 bases from J, leaving 8 bases between. The CDR3 DNA reads TGTGCCAGCAGCTTGGTGGGTGGAGAGCAGTACTTC. Residues: CASSLVGGEQYF.

This clonotype was picked up many times. The J gene is TRBJ2-1, the V gene TRBV27; D is undetermined. V shed 5 bases and J shed 8 bases, with 22 bases lying between them. The CDR3 length is 16 residues. The germline V gene encodes CDR1 MNHEY and CDR2 SMNVEV (reference sequence). The CDR3 region is CASSPFAGSLFDEQFF. CDR3 nucleotide sequence: TGTGCCAGCAGTCCGTTCGCAGGTTCCTTGTTCGATGAGCAGTTCTTC.

This clonotype was counted ten times or more. The chain links TRBV11-2 to TRBJ2-6; 9 bases are a match to TRBD1. V shed 5 bases, J shed 0 bases, and the junction held 5 bases outside the gene matches. Germline loops: CDR1 SGHAT, CDR2 FQNNGV. The CDR3 is 17 amino acids. CDR3 amino acids: CASSVQGAGSGANVLTF. CDR3 coding DNA: TGTGCCAGCAGCGTACAGGGGGCTGGCTCTGGGGCCAACGTCCTGACTTTC.

This clonotype was picked up many times. The chain uses TRBV5-1 and TRBJ2-1; the match to TRBD1 covers 12 bases. Germline CDR1 SGHRS, CDR2 YFSETQ. The length of the CDR3 is 19 residues. Trimming at V came to 0 bases and at J to 8 bases, leaving 15 bases not matched to a gene. The CDR3 spells CASSLAGTGGAGGQDEQFF. The CDR3 DNA sequence: TGCGCCAGCAGCTTGGCCGGGACAGGGGGCGCGGGAGGACAAGATGAGCAGTTCTTC.

This clonotype appeared many times. The CDR3 reads CASSPQEGIKNEQFF. The DNA of the CDR3 is TGTGCCAGCTCACCCCAGGAGGGGATTAAGAATGAGCAGTTCTTC. This chain uses TRBV18 with TRBJ2-1, with D possibly matching TRBD2 (6 bases). Germline values: CDR1 KGHSH, CDR2 LQKENI. Trimming removed 3 bases from V and 7 bases from J, with 16 bases in between. CDR3 length: 15 residues. Variable domain in full (rest from reference TRBV18 and TRBJ2-1): NAGVMQNPRHLVRRRGQEARLRCSPMKGHSHVYWYRQLPEEGLKFMVYLQKENIIDESGMPKERFSAEFPKEGPSILRIQQVVRGDSAAYFCASSPQEGIKNEQFFGPGTRLTVL.

The sample holds many counts of this clonotype. V usage is TRBV3-1 and J usage is TRBJ2-1, with 10 nucleotides matching TRBD2. The germline gives CDR1 LGHDT, CDR2 YNNKEL (reference sequence). The J segment lost 1 base and the V segment lost 6 bases, leaving 9 bases of the junction unmatched. CDR3 length: 17 amino acids. CDR3 residues: CASRTGPSGGSYNEQFF. The CDR3 DNA reads TGTGCCAGCAGGACAGGACCTAGCGGGGGTTCCTACAATGAGCAGTTCTTC.

In its sample, this clonotype was seen many times. The V and J genes are TRBV6-2 or TRBV6-3 and TRBJ1-1; D gene unclear. The germline CDR1 and CDR2 sequences are MNHEY and SVGEGT. The CDR3 extends over 12 amino acids. Trimming removed 7 bases from V and 1 base from J, with 7 bases in between. CDR3 region: CASTKQNTEAFF. The CDR3 bases are TGTGCCAGCACCAAACAGAACACTGAAGCTTTCTTT.

V usage is TRBV27 and J usage is TRBJ2-1; D may match TRBD1 or TRBD2 (6 bases each). Germline CDR1 MNHEY, CDR2 SMNVEV (reference sequence). Trimming took 10 bases from V and 0 from J, leaving 19 bases between them. The CDR3 sequence is 16 residues long. CDR3 amino acids: CATTANGGSSYNEQFF. The CDR3 DNA reads as TGTGCCACCACAGCTAACGGGGGCAGCTCCTACAATGAGCAGTTCTTC.

This clonotype was observed a handful of times. The chain couples TRBV2 to TRBJ1-1; D gene ambiguous. The CDR3 runs to 13 residues. Germline V gene sequence: CDR1 SNHLY, CDR2 FYNNEI. V dropped 6 bases and J dropped 1 base, with 9 bases sitting between them. The CDR3 DNA reads as TGTGCCAGCAGCCCTACTCCGAACACTGAAGCTTTCTTT. Its protein product is CASSPTPNTEAFF. The entire variable domain, with the rest obtained from reference TRBV2 and TRBJ1-1, is as follows: EPEVTQTPSHQVTQMGQEVILRCVPISNHLYFYWYRQILGQKVEFLVSFYNNEISEKSEIFDDQFSVERPDGSNFTLKIRSTKLEDSAMYFCASSPTPNTEAFFGQGTRLTVV.

This clonotype was detected ten times or more. The V call is TRBV11-2, the J call TRBJ1-2; 10 nucleotides line up with TRBD1. Trimming removed 0 bases from V and 7 bases from J; junction bases left unmatched: 2. The CDR3 has 14 residues. Looked up from germline, CDR1 is SGHAT and CDR2 is FQNNGV. The CDR3 loop is CASSLETGGSGYTF. The CDR3, as DNA: TGTGCCAGCAGCTTAGAGACAGGGGGCTCTGGCTACACCTTC.

This clonotype occurred a few times. V usage is TRBV29-1 and J usage is TRBJ2-7; a possible D gene is TRBD1 (5 bases). CDR3 size: 14 residues. Germline CDR1 reads SQVTM; CDR2 reads ANQGSEA. V was clipped by 5 bases and J by 2 bases, with 16 bases between them. CDR3 nucleotides: TGCAGCGTTCGGTTACAGTCGACAGCCTACGAGCAGTACTTC. This gives the protein CSVRLQSTAYEQYF.

The chain links TRBV11-3 to TRBJ2-2, with TRBD2 matching over 8 bases. The CDR3 runs to 16 residues. The germline CDR1 and CDR2 sequences are SGHNT and YENEEA. Losses at the gene ends were 4 bases for V and 2 bases for J; bases not matched to a gene: 6. CDR3 bases: TGTGCCAGCAGCTCGAGGAGCGGGAGAAACACCGGGGAGCTGTTTTTT. Protein: CASSSRSGRNTGELFF. Variable domain in full (rest from reference TRBV11-3 and TRBJ2-2): EAGVVQSPRYKIIEKKQPVAFWCNPISGHNTLYWYLQNLGQGPELLIRYENEEAVDDSQLPKDRFSAERLKGVDSTLKIQPAELGDSAVYLCASSSRSGRNTGELFFGEGSRLTVL.

This clonotype was detected many times. The chain carries TRBV4-2 and TRBJ2-5, with TRBD2 matching 7 bases. V lost 0 bases, J lost 7 bases, and 5 bases stayed unmatched. The CDR3 contains 14 residues. In germline, CDR1 is LGHNA, CDR2 YNFKEQ. The CDR3 is CASSQEAGRGTQYF. The CDR3 DNA reads as TGTGCCAGCAGCCAAGAAGCTGGGAGGGGGACCCAGTACTTC.

This clonotype was seen a few times. This chain links TRBV19 with TRBJ2-1, with D possibly being TRBD2 (6 bases). Trimming shortened V by 8 bases and J by 2 bases, and 16 bases separated the two germline ends. The CDR3 length is 15 residues. Looked up from germline, CDR1 is LNHDA and CDR2 is SQIVND (reference sequence). CDR3 DNA sequence: TGTGCCAGTGCGGACGGGAGTGGGCCCTACAATGAGCAGTTCTTC. This translates into CASADGSGPYNEQFF.

This clonotype was counted only a few times. The rearrangement joins TRBV2 to TRBJ1-5; the match to TRBD1 covers 7 bases. The CDR3 is made up of 15 amino acids. Germline V gene sequence: CDR1 SNHLY, CDR2 FYNNEI. Unmatched junction bases numbered 5, after V lost 4 bases and J lost 2 bases. The CDR3 reads CASSAIDRGNQPQHF. For the CDR3, the DNA is TGTGCCAGCAGTGCGATCGACAGGGGCAATCAGCCCCAGCATTTT.

The sample holds many counts of this clonotype. The chain uses TRBV11-3 and TRBJ1-5; the match to TRBD1 covers 7 bases. The junction had 19 bases not matched to a gene; V was cut back by 5 bases and J by 3 bases. The CDR3 runs to 19 residues. CDR1 is SGHNT, CDR2 YENEEA, per germline. The CDR3 sequence: CASSTRQIRGIHTNQPQHF. The DNA for the CDR3 is TGTGCCAGCAGCACCCGACAGATCAGGGGGATTCATACCAATCAGCCCCAGCATTTT.

Many counts were recorded for this clonotype. This chain joins TRBV12-3 or TRBV12-4 and TRBJ2-2; no clear D gene. The CDR3 contains 13 residues. V lost 5 bases and J 2 bases, leaving 6 bases between the germline ends. The CDR3 sequence is CASSGFNTGELFF. CDR3 nucleotide sequence: TGTGCCAGCAGTGGATTTAACACCGGGGAGCTGTTTTTT.

V gene TRBV6-5 combines with J gene TRBJ2-7, with TRBD2 matching 7 bases. The CDR3 length is 14 residues. With 5 bases clipped from V and 2 bases from J, the junction kept 6 bases outside the gene matches. Germline CDR1 and CDR2: MNHEY and SVGAGI. Here the CDR3 reads CASSPAAGTYEQYF. The CDR3 coding sequence is TGTGCCAGCAGTCCTGCAGCGGGGACCTACGAGCAGTACTTC.

This clonotype was seen ten or more times. The chain is built from TRBV28 and TRBJ2-5; D remains ambiguous. CDR3 length equals 14 residues. Trimming took 5 bases from V and 2 from J, leaving 12 bases between them. CDR1 is MDHEN, CDR2 SYDVKM, per germline. In DNA, the CDR3 is TGTGCCAGCAGTCCGGACCATCCACAAGAGACCCAGTACTTC. Translated: CASSPDHPQETQYF.

This clonotype was detected a few times. The chain joins TRBV14 to TRBJ2-3; D is uncertain. The germline V and J ends were trimmed by 6 bases and 6 bases, with 13 bases remaining between them. This CDR3 has 13 amino acids. CDR1 and CDR2 from the germline V gene are SGHDN and FVKESK. CDR3 DNA: TGTGCCAGCAGTCGCTTTCAGATGGATACGCAGTATTTT. Amino acids: CASSRFQMDTQYF.

The table lists this clonotype with many counts. This rearrangement joins TRBV18 to TRBJ1-4; 9 nucleotides line up with TRBD1. The V and J ends lost 2 bases and 6 bases, in that order; junction bases with no gene match: 4. Per germline, CDR1 KGHSH and CDR2 LQKENI. The CDR3 is 15 amino acids. In nucleotides, the CDR3 is TGTGCCAGCTCACCAGGGGACAGGGTGGATGAAAAACTGTTTTTT. Translated: CASSPGDRVDEKLFF.

In its sample, this clonotype was seen many times. V gene TRBV6-2 or TRBV6-3 combines with J gene TRBJ2-3, with 8 bases fitting TRBD2. Germline V gene lookup returns CDR1 MNHEY and CDR2 SVGEGT. The CDR3 has 14 residues. Unmatched junction bases numbered 2, after V lost 6 bases and J lost 0 bases. CDR3 residues: CASSRGGSTDTQYF. The CDR3 DNA reads as TGTGCCAGCAGCCGCGGGGGGAGCACAGATACGCAGTATTTT.

This clonotype rates as medium-sized (0.01 to 0.1%). The chain carries TRBV3-1 and TRBJ1-5; D is unclear. The germline gives CDR1 LGHDT, CDR2 YNNKEL (reference sequence). The V end was cut by 1 base, the J end by 2 bases, with 6 bases between. The CDR3 is 14 residues long. The CDR3 nucleotides read TGTGCCAGCAGCCAAGGTGGTGGCAATCAGCCCCAGCATTTT. Encoded protein: CASSQGGGNQPQHF.

The chain couples TRBV6-2 or TRBV6-3 to TRBJ1-4; D unclear. V lost 2 bases and J 1 base, leaving 8 bases between the germline ends. The CDR3 length is 15 residues. Looked up from germline, CDR1 is MNHEY and CDR2 is SVGEGT. The CDR3 loop reads CASSYRQETNEKLFF. In DNA, the CDR3 is TGTGCCAGCAGTTACCGCCAGGAAACTAATGAAAAACTGTTTTTT.

This clonotype occurred many times. The chain employs TRBV9 and TRBJ2-3, with a possible D match to TRBD2 (6 bases). V dropped 4 bases and J dropped 2 bases, with 14 bases sitting between them. This CDR3 contains 15 residues. Germline CDR1 and CDR2: SGDLS and YYNGEE. In DNA form, the CDR3 reads TGTGCCAGCAGCAAGGACGGGGACTTCACAGATACGCAGTATTTT. Translation gives CASSKDGDFTDTQYF.